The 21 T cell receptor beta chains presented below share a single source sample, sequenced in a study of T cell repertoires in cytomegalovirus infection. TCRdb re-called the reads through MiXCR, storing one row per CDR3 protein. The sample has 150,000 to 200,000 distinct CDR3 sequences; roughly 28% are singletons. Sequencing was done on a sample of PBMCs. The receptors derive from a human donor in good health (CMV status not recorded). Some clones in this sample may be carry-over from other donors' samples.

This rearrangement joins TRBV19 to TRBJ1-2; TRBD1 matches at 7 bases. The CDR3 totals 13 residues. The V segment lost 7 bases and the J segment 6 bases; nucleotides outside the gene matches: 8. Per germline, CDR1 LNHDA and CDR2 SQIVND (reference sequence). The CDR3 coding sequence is TGTGCCAGTACCACAGGGACAGTGAATGGCTACACCTTC. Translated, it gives CASTTGTVNGYTF.

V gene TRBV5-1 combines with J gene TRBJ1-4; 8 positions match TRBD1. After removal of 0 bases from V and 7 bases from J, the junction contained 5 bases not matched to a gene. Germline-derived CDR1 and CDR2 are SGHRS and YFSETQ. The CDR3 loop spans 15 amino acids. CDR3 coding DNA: TGCGCCAGCAGCTTGGAACCAGGGGGCACTGAAAAACTGTTTTTT. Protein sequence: CASSLEPGGTEKLFF.

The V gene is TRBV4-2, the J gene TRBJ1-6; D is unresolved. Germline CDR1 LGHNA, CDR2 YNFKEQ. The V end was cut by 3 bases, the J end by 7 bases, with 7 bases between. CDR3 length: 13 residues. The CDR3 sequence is CASSQQVNSPLHF. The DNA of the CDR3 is TGTGCCAGCAGCCAGCAGGTGAATTCACCCCTCCACTTT.

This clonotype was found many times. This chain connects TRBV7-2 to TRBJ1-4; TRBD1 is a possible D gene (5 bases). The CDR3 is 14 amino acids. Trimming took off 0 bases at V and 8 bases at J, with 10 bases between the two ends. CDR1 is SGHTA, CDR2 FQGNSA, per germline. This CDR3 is CASSLAGGGEKLFF. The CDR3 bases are TGTGCCAGCAGCTTAGCGGGCGGGGGGGAAAAACTGTTTTTT.

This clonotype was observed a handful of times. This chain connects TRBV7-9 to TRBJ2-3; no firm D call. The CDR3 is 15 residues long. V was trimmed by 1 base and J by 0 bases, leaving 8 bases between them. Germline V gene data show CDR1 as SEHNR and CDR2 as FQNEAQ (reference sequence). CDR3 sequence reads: CASSLGDQSTDTQYF. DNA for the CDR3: TGTGCCAGCAGCTTAGGGGATCAAAGCACAGATACGCAGTATTTT.

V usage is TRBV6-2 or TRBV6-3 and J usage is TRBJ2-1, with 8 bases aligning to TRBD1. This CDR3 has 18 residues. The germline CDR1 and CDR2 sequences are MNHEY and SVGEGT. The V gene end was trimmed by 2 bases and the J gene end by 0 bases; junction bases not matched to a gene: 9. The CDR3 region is CASSYATSTGGSYNEQFF. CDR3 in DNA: TGTGCCAGCAGTTACGCGACTTCCACAGGGGGCTCCTACAATGAGCAGTTCTTC.

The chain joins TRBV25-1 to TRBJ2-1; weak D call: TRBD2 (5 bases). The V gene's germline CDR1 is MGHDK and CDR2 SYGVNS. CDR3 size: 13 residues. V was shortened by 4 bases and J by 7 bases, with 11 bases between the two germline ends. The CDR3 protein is CASSAVRDNEQFF. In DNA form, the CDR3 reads TGTGCCAGCAGTGCCGTCCGGGATAATGAGCAGTTCTTC.

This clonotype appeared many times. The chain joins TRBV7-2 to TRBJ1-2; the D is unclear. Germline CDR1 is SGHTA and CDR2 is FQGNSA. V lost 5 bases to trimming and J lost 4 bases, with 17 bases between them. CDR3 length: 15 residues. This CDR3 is CASSPATDGFYGYTF. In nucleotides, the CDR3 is TGTGCCAGCAGCCCAGCTACGGACGGATTCTATGGCTACACCTTC.

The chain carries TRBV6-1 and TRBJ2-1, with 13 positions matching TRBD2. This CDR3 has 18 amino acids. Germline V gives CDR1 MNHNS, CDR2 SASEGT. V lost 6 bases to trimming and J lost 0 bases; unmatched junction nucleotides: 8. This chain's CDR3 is CASRTGTSGVSSYNEQFF. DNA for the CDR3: TGTGCCAGCAGGACCGGGACTAGCGGGGTTAGCTCCTACAATGAGCAGTTCTTC.

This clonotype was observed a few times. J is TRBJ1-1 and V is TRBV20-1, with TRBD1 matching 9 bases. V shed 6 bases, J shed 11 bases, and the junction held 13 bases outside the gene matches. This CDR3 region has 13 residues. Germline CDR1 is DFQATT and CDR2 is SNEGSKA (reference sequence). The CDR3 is CSAETLQGAWAFF. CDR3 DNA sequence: TGCAGTGCCGAGACTCTACAGGGGGCATGGGCTTTCTTT.

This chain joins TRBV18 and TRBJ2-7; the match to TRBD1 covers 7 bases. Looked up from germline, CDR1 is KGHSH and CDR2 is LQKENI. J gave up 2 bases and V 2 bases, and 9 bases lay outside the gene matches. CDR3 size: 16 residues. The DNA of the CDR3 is TGTGCCAGCTCACCAAGAGGAACAGGGGCCACCTACGAGCAGTACTTC. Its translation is CASSPRGTGATYEQYF.

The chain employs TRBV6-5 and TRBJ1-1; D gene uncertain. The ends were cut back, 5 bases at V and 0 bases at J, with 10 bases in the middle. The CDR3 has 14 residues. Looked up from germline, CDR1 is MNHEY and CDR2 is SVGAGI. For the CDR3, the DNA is TGTGCCAGCAGTGTACACAAGGTGAACACTGAAGCTTTCTTT. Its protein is CASSVHKVNTEAFF.

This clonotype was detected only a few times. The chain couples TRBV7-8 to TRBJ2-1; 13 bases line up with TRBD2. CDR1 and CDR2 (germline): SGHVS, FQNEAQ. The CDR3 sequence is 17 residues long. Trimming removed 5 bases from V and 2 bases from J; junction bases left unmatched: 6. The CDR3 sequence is CASSPRTSGGPYNEQFF. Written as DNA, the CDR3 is TGTGCCAGCAGCCCTCGGACTAGCGGGGGCCCCTACAATGAGCAGTTCTTC.

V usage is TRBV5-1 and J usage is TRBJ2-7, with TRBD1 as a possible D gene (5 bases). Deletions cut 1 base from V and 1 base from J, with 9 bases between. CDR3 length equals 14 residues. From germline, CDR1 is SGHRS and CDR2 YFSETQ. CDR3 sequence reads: CASSLTGPSYEQYF. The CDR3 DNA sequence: TGCGCCAGCAGCTTGACAGGCCCATCCTACGAGCAGTACTTC.

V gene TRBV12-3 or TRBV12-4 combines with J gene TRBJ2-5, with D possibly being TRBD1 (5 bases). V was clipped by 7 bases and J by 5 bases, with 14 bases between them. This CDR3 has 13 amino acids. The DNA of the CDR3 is TGTGCCAGCAACGGACACTCGGTGGAGACCCAGTACTTC. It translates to CASNGHSVETQYF.

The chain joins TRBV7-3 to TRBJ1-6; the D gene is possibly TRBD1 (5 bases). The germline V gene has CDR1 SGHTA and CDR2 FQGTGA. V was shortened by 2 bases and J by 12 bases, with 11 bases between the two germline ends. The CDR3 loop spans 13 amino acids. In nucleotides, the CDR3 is TGTGCCAGCAGCTTAGGAAAGGGGAAACCCCTCCACTTT. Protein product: CASSLGKGKPLHF.

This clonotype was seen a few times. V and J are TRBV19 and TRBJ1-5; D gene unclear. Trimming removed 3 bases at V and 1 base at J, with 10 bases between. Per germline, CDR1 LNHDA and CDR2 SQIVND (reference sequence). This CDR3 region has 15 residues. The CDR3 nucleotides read TGTGCCAGTAGTATCGACGGCACAAGCAATCAGCCCCAGCATTTT. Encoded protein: CASSIDGTSNQPQHF.

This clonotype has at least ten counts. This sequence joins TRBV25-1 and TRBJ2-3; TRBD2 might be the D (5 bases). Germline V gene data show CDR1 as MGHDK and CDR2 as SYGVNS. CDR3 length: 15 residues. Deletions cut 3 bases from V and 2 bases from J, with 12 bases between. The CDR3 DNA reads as TGTGCCAGCAGTGAGGACTCCAGGCACACAGATACGCAGTATTTT. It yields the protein CASSEDSRHTDTQYF.

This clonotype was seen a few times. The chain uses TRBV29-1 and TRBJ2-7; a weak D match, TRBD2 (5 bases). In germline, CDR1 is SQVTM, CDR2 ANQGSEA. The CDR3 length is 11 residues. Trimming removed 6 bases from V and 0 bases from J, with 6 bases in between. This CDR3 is CSVGSSYEQYF. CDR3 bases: TGCAGCGTGGGGAGCTCCTACGAGCAGTACTTC.

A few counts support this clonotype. As DNA, the CDR3 is TGTGCCAGCAGAAACCCGGGGCACACTGAAGCTTTCTTT. Translating gives CASRNPGHTEAFF. J is TRBJ1-1 and V is TRBV6-5; D is perhaps TRBD1 (5 bases). Germline V gives CDR1 MNHEY, CDR2 SVGAGI. The CDR3 length is 13 residues. Trimming cost V 6 bases and J 3 bases, with 11 bases left between them.

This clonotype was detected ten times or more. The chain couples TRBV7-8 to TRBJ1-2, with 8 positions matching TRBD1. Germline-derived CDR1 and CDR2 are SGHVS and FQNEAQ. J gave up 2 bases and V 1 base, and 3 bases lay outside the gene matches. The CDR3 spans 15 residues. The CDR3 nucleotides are TGTGCCAGCAGCTTAGGAGCAGGGGGCAACTATGGCTACACCTTC. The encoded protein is CASSLGAGGNYGYTF. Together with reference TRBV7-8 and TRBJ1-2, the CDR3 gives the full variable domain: GAGVSQSPRYKVAKRGQDVALRCDPISGHVSLFWYQQALGQGPEFLTYFQNEAQLDKSGLPSDRFFAERPEGSVSTLKIQRTQQEDSAVYLCASSLGAGGNYGYTFGSGTRLTVV.